This T cell receptor (beta chain) originates from a study of PD-L1 blockade in urothelial cancer. About the research overall: Every 3 weeks, patients received intravenous atezolizumab 1,200 mg, beginning 2014. Males with urothelial cancer arising in the bladder constituted most of the roughly 30 patients. Reported median T cell count for blood samples was around 150,000.

Time point described: pretreatment peripheral blood. Sequenced by immunoSEQ multiplex PCR; TCRdb stores in-frame clones only, minus some. The table has tens of thousands of clones, 80% to 90% seen once; the top ten hold 1.6%. The CDR3 loop spans 15 amino acids. Germline CDR1 ENHRY, CDR2 SYGVKD. Trimming took 0 bases from V and 7 from J, leaving 13 bases between them. The genes are TRBV10-3 and TRBJ1-5; perhaps TRBD1 as D (5 bases). The sequencing used PBMCs, collected around atezolizumab (anti-PD-L1) treatment. The receptor's source is a man aged 70-80 years with urothelial cancer. CDR3 DNA: TGTGCCATCAGTGAGTCGACCGGGGGAAGCCAGCCCCAGCATTTT. As protein: CAISESTGGSQPQHF.